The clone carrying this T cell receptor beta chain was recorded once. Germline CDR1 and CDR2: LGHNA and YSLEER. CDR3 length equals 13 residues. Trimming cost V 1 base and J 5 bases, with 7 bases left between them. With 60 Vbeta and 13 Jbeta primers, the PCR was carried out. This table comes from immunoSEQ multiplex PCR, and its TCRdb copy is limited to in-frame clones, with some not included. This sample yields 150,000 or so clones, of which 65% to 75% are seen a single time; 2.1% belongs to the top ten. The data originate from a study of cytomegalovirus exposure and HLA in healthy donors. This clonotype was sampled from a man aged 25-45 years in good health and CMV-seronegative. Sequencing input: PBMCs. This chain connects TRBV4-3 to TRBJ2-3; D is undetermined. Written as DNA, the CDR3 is TGCGCCAGCAGCCAAGTCACGGGAGATACGCAGTATTTT. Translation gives CASSQVTGDTQYF.